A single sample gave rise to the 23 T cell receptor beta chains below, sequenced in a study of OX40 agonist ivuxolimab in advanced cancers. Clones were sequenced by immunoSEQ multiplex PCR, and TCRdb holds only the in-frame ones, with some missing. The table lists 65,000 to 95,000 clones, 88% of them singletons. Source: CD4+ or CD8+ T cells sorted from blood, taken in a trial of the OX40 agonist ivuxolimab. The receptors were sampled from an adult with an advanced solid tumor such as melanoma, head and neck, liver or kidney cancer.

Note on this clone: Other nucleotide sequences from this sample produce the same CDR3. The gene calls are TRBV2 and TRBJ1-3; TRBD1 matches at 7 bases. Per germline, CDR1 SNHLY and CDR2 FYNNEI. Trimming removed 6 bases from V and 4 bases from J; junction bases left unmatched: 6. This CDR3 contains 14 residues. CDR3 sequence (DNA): TGTGCCAGCAGATCAACAGGGGCGGGAAACACCATATATTTT. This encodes CASRSTGAGNTIYF.

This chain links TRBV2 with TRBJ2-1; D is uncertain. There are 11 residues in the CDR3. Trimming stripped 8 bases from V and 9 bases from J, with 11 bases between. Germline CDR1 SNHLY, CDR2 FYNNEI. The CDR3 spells CASRFNGEQFF. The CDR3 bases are TGTGCCAGCCGGTTTAACGGTGAGCAGTTCTTC.

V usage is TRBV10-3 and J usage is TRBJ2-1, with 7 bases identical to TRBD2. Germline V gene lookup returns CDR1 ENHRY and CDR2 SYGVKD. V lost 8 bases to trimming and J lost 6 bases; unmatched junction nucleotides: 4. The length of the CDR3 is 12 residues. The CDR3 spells CAIAGASNEQFF. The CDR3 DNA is TGTGCCATCGCGGGAGCGAGCAATGAGCAGTTCTTC.

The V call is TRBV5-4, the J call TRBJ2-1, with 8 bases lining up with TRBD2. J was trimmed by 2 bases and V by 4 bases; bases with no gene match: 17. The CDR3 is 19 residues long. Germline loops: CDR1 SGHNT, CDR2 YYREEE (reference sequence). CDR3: CASSPRGLVGGKTYNEQFF. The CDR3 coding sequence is TGTGCCAGCAGCCCTCGGGGACTAGTGGGGGGTAAAACCTACAATGAGCAGTTCTTC.

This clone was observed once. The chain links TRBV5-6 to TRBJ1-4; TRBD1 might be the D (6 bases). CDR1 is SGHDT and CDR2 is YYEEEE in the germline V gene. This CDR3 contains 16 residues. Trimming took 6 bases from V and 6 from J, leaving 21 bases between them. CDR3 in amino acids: CASNQGGGLFDEKLFF. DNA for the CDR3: TGTGCCAGCAACCAAGGGGGGGGTTTGTTTGATGAAAAACTGTTTTTT. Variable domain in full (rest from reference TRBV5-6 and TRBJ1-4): DAGVTQSPTHLIKTRGQQVTLRCSPKSGHDTVSWYQQALGQGPQFIFQYYEEEERQRGNFPDRFSGHQFPNYSSELNVNALLLGDSALYLCASNQGGGLFDEKLFFGSGTQLSVL.

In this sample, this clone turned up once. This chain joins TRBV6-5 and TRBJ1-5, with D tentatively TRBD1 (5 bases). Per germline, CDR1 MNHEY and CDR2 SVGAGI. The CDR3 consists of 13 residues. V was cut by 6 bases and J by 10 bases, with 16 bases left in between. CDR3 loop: CASSHRDGGPQHF. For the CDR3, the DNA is TGTGCCAGCAGCCACCGGGACGGGGGTCCCCAGCATTTT.

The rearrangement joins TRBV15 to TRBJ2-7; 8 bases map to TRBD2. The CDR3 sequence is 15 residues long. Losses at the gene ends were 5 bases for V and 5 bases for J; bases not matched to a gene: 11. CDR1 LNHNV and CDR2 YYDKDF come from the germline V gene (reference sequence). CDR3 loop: CATSSIGGGSHEQYF. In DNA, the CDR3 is TGTGCCACCAGCTCTATCGGGGGGGGATCCCACGAGCAGTACTTC.

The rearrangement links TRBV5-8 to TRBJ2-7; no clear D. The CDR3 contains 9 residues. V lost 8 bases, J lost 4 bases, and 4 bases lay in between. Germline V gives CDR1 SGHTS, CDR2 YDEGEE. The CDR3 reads CASEYEQYF. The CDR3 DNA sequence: TGTGCCAGTGAATACGAGCAGTACTTC.

CDR3 residues: CASGWRYSNQPQHF. The CDR3 DNA reads TGTGCCAGCGGTTGGAGATATAGCAATCAGCCCCAGCATTTT. The V gene is TRBV6-1, the J gene TRBJ1-5, with D unclear. Germline CDR1 MNHNS, CDR2 SASEGT. The V end lost 8 bases, the J end lost 0 bases, and 11 bases lay between the germline ends. This CDR3 is 14 amino acids long.

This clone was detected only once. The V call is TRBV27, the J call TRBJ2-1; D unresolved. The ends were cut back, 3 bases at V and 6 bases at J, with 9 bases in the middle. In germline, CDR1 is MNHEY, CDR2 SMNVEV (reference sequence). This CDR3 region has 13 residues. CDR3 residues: CASSLNLFNEQFF. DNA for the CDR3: TGTGCCAGCAGTTTGAACTTGTTCAATGAGCAGTTCTTC.

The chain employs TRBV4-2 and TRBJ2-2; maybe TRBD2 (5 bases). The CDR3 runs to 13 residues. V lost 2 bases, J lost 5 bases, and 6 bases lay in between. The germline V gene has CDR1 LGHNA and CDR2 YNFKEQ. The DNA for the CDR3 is TGTGCCAGCAGCCAAACGGGGACCGGGGAGCTGTTTTTT. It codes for CASSQTGTGELFF.

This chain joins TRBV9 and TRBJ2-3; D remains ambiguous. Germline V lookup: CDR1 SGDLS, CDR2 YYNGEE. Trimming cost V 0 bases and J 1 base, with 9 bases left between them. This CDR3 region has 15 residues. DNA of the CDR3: TGTGCCAGCAGCGTAGGGAATGAGGGCACAGATACGCAGTATTTT. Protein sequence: CASSVGNEGTDTQYF.

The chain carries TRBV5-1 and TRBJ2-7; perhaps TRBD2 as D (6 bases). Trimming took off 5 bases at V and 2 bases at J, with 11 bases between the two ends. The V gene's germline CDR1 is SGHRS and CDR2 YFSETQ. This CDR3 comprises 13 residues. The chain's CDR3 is CASRVEGTYEQYF. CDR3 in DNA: TGCGCCAGCAGAGTGGAGGGGACCTACGAGCAGTACTTC.

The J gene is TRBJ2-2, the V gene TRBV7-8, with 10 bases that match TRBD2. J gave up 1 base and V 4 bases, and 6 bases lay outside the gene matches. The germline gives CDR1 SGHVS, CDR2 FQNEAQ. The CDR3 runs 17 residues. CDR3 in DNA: TGTGCCAGCAGCTCCTATTGGACTAGCGGGAACACCGGGGAGCTGTTTTTT. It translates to CASSSYWTSGNTGELFF.

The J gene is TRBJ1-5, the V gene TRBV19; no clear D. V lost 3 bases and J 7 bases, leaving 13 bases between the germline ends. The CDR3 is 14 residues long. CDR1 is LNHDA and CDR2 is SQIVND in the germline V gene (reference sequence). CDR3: CASSIGLNGQPQHF. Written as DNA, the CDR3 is TGTGCCAGTAGTATCGGCCTAAACGGCCAGCCCCAGCATTTT.

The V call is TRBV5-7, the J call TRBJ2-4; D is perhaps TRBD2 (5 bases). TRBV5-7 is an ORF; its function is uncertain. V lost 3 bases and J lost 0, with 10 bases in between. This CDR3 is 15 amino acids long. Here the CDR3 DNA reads TGTGCCAGCAGCTCCCACAGCGGAGCCAAAAACATTCAGTACTTC. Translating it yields CASSSHSGAKNIQYF.

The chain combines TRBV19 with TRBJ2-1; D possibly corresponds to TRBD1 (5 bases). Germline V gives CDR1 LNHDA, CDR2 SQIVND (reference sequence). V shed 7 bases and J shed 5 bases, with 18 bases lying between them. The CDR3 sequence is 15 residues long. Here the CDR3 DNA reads TGTGCCAGTACAGTGGCGACAGACCAAGACAATGAGCAGTTCTTC. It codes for CASTVATDQDNEQFF.

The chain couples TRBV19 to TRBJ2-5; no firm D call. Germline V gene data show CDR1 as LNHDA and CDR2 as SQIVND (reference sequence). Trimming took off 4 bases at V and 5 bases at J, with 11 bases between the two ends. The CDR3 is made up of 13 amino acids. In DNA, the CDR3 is TGTGCCAGTAGTAACCAGAAACAGGAGACCCAGTACTTC. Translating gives CASSNQKQETQYF.

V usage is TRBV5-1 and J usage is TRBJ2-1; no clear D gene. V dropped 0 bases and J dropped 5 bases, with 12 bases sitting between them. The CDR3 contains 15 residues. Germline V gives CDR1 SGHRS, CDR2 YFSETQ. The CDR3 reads CASSLASNLNNEQFF. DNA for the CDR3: TGCGCCAGCAGCTTGGCCTCGAACCTTAACAATGAGCAGTTCTTC.

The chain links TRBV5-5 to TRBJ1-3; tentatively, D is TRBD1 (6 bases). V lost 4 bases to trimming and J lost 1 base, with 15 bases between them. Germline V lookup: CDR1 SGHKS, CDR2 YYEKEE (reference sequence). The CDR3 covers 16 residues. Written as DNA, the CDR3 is TGTGCCAGCAGCCCACGGGACACGCTATCTGGAAACACCATATATTTT. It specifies CASSPRDTLSGNTIYF.

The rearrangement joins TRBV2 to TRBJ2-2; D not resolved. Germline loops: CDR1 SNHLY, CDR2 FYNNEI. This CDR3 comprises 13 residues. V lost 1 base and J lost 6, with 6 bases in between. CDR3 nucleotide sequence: TGTGCCAGCAGTGAAGGAGGATCCGGGGAGCTGTTTTTT. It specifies CASSEGGSGELFF.

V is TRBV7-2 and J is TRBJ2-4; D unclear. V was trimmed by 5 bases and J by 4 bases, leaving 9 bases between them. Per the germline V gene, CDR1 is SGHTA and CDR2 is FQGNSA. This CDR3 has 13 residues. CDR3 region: CASSDDMKNIQYF. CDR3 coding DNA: TGTGCCAGCAGCGACGACATGAAAAACATTCAGTACTTC.

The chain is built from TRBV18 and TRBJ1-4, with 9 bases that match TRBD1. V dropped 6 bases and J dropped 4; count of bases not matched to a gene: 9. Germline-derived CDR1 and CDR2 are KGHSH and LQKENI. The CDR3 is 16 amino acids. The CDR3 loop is CASSPRTGAINEKLFF. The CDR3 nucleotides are TGTGCCAGCTCCCCTAGGACAGGGGCGATTAATGAAAAACTGTTTTTT. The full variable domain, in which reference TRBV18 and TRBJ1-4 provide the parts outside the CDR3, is NAGVMQNPRHLVRRRGQEARLRCSPMKGHSHVYWYRQLPEEGLKFMVYLQKENIIDESGMPKERFSAEFPKEGPSILRIQQVVRGDSAAYFCASSPRTGAINEKLFFGSGTQLSVL.